The next 5 T cell receptor beta chains were all read from a single sample in a study of blood T cell repertoires in COVID-19. Produced via immunoSEQ multiplex PCR; TCRdb's table is partial and in-frame only. The table has 300,000 to 450,000 clones, 70% to 90% seen once; the top ten hold under 11%. Sequenced input: peripheral blood. The receptors stem from a woman between 25 and 40 years old with COVID-19, enrolled during active disease.

A note on this clone: At one boundary the junction diverges from the germline segment, which might be a read error. The chain carries TRBV5-4 and TRBJ2-7; D is possibly TRBD2 (6 bases). Germline lookup yields CDR1 SGHNT and CDR2 YYREEE (reference sequence). The CDR3 runs to 13 residues. The CDR3 protein is CASSLGTYGEQYF. CDR3 nucleotides: TGTGCCAGCAGTTTGGGGACTTACGGCGAGCAGTACTTC.

This clone has just a few counts. The chain uses TRBV7-9 and TRBJ2-7; the match to TRBD1 covers 7 bases. The CDR3 loop spans 15 amino acids. The junction had 9 bases not matched to a gene; V was cut back by 5 bases and J by 2 bases. Germline values: CDR1 SEHNR, CDR2 FQNEAQ (reference sequence). For the CDR3, the DNA is TGTGCCAGCAGCGCACCACGGACAGGAGCCTACGAGCAGTACTTC. Translation: CASSAPRTGAYEQYF.

A note on this clone: Other DNA sequences in the same sample also yield this CDR3. The chain employs TRBV11-1 and TRBJ2-2; 12 positions match TRBD2. This CDR3 is built from 15 residues. CDR1 and CDR2 (germline): SGHAT, FQDESV (reference sequence). V lost 5 bases, J lost 6 bases, and 4 bases stayed unmatched. The CDR3: CASSPRTSGAGELFF. CDR3 sequence (DNA): TGTGCCAGCAGCCCCAGGACTAGCGGGGCCGGGGAGCTGTTTTTT.

The chain employs TRBV28 and TRBJ2-7; 10 bases fit TRBD2. Germline values: CDR1 MDHEN, CDR2 SYDVKM. V lost 0 bases and J lost 4; bases outside the gene matches: 9. The CDR3 runs 17 residues. In DNA, the CDR3 is TGTGCCAGCAGTTTATGGAGGCTAGCGGGAGAGGGGTACGAGCAGTACTTC. It is translated as CASSLWRLAGEGYEQYF.

The chain recombines TRBV25-1 with TRBJ2-7, with D hard to call. The CDR3 is 12 amino acids. V lost 3 bases and J lost 3, with 6 bases in between. Per germline, CDR1 MGHDK and CDR2 SYGVNS. The CDR3 protein is CASSDTGYEQYF. Written as DNA, the CDR3 is TGTGCCAGCAGTGATACCGGCTACGAGCAGTACTTC.